The 9 T cell receptor beta chains presented below share a single source sample, sequenced in a study of T cell responses to AZD1222 COVID-19 vaccine. Assay: immunoSEQ multiplex PCR; the TCRdb copy retains only in-frame clones and omits some. The table records some 130,000 clones, roughly 93% of them present only once. This specimen consisted of peripheral blood, obtained on day 0 of AZD1222 vaccination. The receptors here all came from an adult in good health.

V and J are TRBV11-2 and TRBJ2-3, with D uncertain. The ends were cut back, 1 base at V and 6 bases at J, with 11 bases in the middle. The CDR3 sequence is 14 residues long. CDR1 and CDR2 from the germline V gene are SGHAT and FQNNGV. The CDR3 coding sequence is TGTGCCAGCAGCTTAGTGGTGGGGTCCGATACGCAGTATTTT. It specifies CASSLVVGSDTQYF. The whole variable domain, remainder taken from reference TRBV11-2 and TRBJ2-3, is EAGVAQSPRYKIIEKRQSVAFWCNPISGHATLYWYQQILGQGPKLLIQFQNNGVVDDSQLPKDRFSAERLKGVDSTLKIQPAKLEDSAVYLCASSLVVGSDTQYFGPGTRLTVL.

The rearrangement uses TRBV4-3 and TRBJ1-2, with D possibly TRBD1 on 6 matching bases. The V gene lost 1 base and the J gene lost 0 bases, with 12 bases spanning the gap. In germline, CDR1 is LGHNA, CDR2 YSLEER. This CDR3 has 16 residues. The CDR3 loop reads CASSQVGGQTNYGYTF. DNA for the CDR3: TGCGCCAGCAGCCAAGTAGGAGGACAGACTAACTATGGCTACACCTTC.

This clone has a handful of counts. The chain is built from TRBV7-4 and TRBJ1-5; TRBD1 agrees at 7 bases. The CDR3 is 15 residues long. The germline CDR1 and CDR2 sequences are SGHVT and SQSDAQ. The J segment lost 4 bases and the V segment lost 4 bases, leaving 7 bases of the junction unmatched. CDR3 sequence: CASSSMEGANQPQHF. CDR3 sequence (DNA): TGTGCCAGCAGCTCCATGGAGGGGGCGAATCAGCCCCAGCATTTT.

V and J are TRBV9 and TRBJ1-1; D is undetermined. V was pared by 0 bases and J by 4 bases, with 19 bases between. Germline V gene sequence: CDR1 SGDLS, CDR2 YYNGEE. The length of the CDR3 is 17 residues. In nucleotides, the CDR3 is TGTGCCAGCAGCGTAGCCGGGCTTGGTCCCAGTGTCACTGAAGCTTTCTTT. Its translation is CASSVAGLGPSVTEAFF.

The chain links TRBV19 to TRBJ2-7; 9 nucleotides agree with TRBD1. This CDR3 contains 14 residues. Germline V gene sequence: CDR1 LNHDA, CDR2 SQIVND (reference sequence). With V trimmed by 6 bases and J by 3 bases, 6 bases remained unmatched. The CDR3 loop reads CASSPGTGLYEQYF. For the CDR3, the DNA is TGTGCCAGTAGCCCCGGGACAGGGCTCTACGAGCAGTACTTC.

The V and J genes are TRBV20-1 and TRBJ2-1, with D hard to call. This CDR3 is 11 amino acids long. Germline-derived CDR1 and CDR2 are DFQATT and SNEGSKA (reference sequence). V was clipped by 4 bases and J by 7 bases, with 8 bases between them. The CDR3 is CSATTANEQFF. CDR3 nucleotide sequence: TGCAGTGCTACTACAGCTAATGAGCAGTTCTTC.

The V call is TRBV28, the J call TRBJ2-1, with 15 bases fitting TRBD2. V shed 10 bases, J shed 6 bases, and the junction held 4 bases outside the gene matches. The length of the CDR3 is 14 residues. Looked up from germline, CDR1 is MDHEN and CDR2 is SYDVKM. CDR3 in DNA: TGTGCCACTCAGGGACTAGCGGGGGGCAATGAGCAGTTCTTC. It translates to CATQGLAGGNEQFF.

The chain employs TRBV7-2 and TRBJ2-7; TRBD1 might be the D (6 bases). Between the trimmed V and J ends, which lost 1 base and 7 bases, there was a span of 11 bases. The CDR3 consists of 13 residues. Germline assignment: CDR1 SGHTA and CDR2 FQGNSA. The CDR3 DNA is TGTGCCAGCAGCTTAGGGGGGCAGGGAGAGCAGTACTTC. Translating gives CASSLGGQGEQYF.

V and J are TRBV5-6 and TRBJ1-1; D is unclear. Looked up from germline, CDR1 is SGHDT and CDR2 is YYEEEE. The ends were cut back, 7 bases at V and 5 bases at J, with 15 bases in the middle. The CDR3 sequence is 13 residues long. The CDR3 reads CASSLYYVTEAFF. The CDR3 DNA follows: TGTGCCAGCTCACTATACTACGTGACTGAAGCTTTCTTT.